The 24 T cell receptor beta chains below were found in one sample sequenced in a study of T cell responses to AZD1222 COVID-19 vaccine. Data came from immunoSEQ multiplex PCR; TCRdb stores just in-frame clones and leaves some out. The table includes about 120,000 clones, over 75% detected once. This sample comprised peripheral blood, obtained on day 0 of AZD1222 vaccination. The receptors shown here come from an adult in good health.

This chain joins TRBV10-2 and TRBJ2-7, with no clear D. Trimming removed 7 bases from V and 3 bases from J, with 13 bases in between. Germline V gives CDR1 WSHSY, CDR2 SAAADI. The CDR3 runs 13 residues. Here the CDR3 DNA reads TGCGCCAGCACCGAGGAGCCTCACTACGAGCAGTACTTC. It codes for CASTEEPHYEQYF.

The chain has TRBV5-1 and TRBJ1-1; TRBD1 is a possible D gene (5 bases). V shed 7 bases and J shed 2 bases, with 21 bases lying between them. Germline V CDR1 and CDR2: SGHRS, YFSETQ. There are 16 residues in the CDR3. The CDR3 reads CASARSPGTDNTEAFF. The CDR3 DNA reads TGCGCCAGCGCCAGGTCCCCCGGGACGGACAACACTGAAGCTTTCTTT.

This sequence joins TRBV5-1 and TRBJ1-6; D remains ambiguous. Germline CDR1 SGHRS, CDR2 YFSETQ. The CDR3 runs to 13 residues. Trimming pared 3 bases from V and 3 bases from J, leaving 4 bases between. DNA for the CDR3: TGCGCCAGCAGCTCGGGCTATAATTCACCCCTCCACTTT. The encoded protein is CASSSGYNSPLHF.

The CDR3 DNA reads as TGTGCCAGCAGCCTGGGACAGTACGAGCAGTACTTC. Translation: CASSLGQYEQYF. The rearrangement links TRBV11-3 to TRBJ2-7, with 7 bases lining up with TRBD1. Germline loops: CDR1 SGHNT, CDR2 YENEEA. V dropped 5 bases and J dropped 4; count of bases not matched to a gene: 2. The CDR3 spans 12 residues.

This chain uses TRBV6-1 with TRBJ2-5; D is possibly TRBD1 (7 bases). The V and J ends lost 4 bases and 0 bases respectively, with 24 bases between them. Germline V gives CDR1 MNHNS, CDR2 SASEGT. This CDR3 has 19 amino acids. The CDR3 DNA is TGTGCCAGCAGTGCGCTCTCAGGGGGGATAGTAAGGTACCAAGAGACCCAGTACTTC. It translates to CASSALSGGIVRYQETQYF.

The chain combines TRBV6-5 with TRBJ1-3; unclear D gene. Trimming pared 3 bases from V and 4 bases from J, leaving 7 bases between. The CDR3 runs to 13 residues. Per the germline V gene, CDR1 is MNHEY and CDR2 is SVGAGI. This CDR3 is CASSYTRGNTIYF. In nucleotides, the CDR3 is TGTGCCAGCAGTTATACGCGGGGAAACACCATATATTTT.

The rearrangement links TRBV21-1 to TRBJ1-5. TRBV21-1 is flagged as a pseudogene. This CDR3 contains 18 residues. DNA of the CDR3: TGTGCCAGCAGCAAAGAGGAGAACTTCTCCCCGAGCAATCAGCCCCAGCATTTT. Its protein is CASSKEENFSPSNQPQHF.

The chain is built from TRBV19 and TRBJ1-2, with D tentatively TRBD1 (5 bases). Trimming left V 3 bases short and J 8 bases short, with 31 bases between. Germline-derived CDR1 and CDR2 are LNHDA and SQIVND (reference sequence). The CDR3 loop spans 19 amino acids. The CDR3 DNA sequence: TGTGCCAGTAGTATCCGCCACCGGAGGGGAGCGCCCGAACTATGGGGCTACACCTTC. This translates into CASSIRHRRGAPELWGYTF.

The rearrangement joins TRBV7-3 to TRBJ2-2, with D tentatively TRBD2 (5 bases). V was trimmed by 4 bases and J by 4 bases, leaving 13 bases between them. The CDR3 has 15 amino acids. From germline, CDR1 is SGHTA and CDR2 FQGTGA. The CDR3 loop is CASSSQRVPTGELFF. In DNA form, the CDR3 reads TGTGCCAGCAGCTCCCAGAGGGTCCCCACCGGGGAGCTGTTTTTT.

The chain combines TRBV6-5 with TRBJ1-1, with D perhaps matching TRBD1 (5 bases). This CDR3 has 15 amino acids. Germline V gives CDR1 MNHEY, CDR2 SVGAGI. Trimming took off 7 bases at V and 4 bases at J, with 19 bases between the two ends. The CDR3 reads CASNERLGTGTEAFF. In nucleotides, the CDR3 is TGTGCCAGCAACGAAAGGTTGGGGACCGGCACTGAAGCTTTCTTT.

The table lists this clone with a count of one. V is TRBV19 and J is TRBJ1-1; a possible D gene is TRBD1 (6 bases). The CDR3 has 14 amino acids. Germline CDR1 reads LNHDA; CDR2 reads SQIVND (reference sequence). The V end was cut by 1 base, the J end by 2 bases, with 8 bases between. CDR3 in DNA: TGTGCCAGTAGTATAGGGACAGTTAACACTGAAGCTTTCTTT. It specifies CASSIGTVNTEAFF. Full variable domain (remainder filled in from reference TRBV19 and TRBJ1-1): DGGITQSPKYLFRKEGQNVTLSCEQNLNHDAMYWYRQDPGQGLRLIYYSQIVNDFQKGDIAEGYSVSREKKESFPLTVTSAQKNPTAFYLCASSIGTVNTEAFFGQGTRLTVV.

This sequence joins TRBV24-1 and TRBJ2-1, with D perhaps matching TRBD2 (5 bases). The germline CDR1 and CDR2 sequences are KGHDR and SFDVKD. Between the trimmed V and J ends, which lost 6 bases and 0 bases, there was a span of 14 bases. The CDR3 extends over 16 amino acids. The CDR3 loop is CATSRVRGSSYNEQFF. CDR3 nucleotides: TGTGCCACCAGTCGCGTTCGGGGTAGCTCCTACAATGAGCAGTTCTTC.

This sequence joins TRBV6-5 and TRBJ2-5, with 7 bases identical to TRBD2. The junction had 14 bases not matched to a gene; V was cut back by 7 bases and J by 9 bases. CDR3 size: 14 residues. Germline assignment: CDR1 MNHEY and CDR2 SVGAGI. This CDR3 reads CASNPGTTVRAQYF. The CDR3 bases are TGTGCCAGCAACCCCGGGACTACCGTGAGGGCCCAGTACTTC.

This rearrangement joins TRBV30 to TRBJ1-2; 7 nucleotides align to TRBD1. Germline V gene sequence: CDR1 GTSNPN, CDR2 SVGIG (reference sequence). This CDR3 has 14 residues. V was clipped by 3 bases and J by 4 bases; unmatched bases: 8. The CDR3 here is CAWSGKGASYGYTF. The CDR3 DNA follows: TGTGCCTGGAGCGGTAAGGGGGCGTCCTATGGCTACACCTTC.

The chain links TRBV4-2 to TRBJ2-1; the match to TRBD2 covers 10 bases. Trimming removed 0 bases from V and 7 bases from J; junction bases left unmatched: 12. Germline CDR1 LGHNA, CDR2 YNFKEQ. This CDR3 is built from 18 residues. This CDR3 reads CASSQEMPGLAARNEQFF. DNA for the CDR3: TGTGCCAGCAGCCAAGAGATGCCTGGACTAGCGGCCCGAAATGAGCAGTTCTTC.

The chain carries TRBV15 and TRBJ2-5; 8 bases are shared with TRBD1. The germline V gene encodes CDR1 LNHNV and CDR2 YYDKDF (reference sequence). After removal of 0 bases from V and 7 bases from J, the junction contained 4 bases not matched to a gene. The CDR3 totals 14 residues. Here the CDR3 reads CATSRDRGLGTQYF. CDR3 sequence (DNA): TGTGCCACCAGCAGAGACAGGGGGCTTGGGACCCAGTACTTC.

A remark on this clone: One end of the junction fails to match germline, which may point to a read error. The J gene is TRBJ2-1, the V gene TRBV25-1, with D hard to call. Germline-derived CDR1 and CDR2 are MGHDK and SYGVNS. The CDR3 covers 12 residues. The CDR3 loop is CASSELMGFRIF. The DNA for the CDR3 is TGTGCCAGCAGTGAATTAATGGGGTTCCGTATCTTC. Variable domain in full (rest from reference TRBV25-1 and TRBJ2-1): EADIYQTPRYLVIGTGKKITLECSQTMGHDKMYWYQQDPGMELHLIHYSYGVNSTEKGDLSSESTVSRIRTEHFPLTLESARPSHTSQYLCASSELMGFRIFGPGTRLTVL.

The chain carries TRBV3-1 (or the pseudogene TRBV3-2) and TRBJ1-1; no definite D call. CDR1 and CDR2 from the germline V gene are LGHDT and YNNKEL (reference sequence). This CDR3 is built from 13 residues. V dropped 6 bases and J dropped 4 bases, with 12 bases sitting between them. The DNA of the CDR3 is TGTGCCAGCAGACGTGTGGAGGGCACTGAAGCTTTCTTT. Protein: CASRRVEGTEAFF.

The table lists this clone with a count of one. The CDR3 loop is CASSFKGGVGSPLHF. CDR3 nucleotide sequence: TGTGCCAGCAGCTTTAAGGGGGGGGTCGGTTCACCCCTCCACTTT. J is TRBJ1-6 and V is TRBV5-8, with D possibly matching TRBD1 (6 bases). The CDR3 sequence is 15 residues long. V gave up 2 bases and J gave up 9 bases, with 15 bases separating them. Germline CDR1 and CDR2: SGHTS and YDEGEE.

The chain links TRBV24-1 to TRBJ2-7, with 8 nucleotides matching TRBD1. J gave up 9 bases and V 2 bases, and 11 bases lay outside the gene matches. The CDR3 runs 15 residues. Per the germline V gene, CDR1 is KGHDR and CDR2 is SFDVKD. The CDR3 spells CATSDSDRARVGQYF. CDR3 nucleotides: TGTGCCACCAGTGATTCGGACAGGGCGAGGGTAGGGCAGTACTTC.

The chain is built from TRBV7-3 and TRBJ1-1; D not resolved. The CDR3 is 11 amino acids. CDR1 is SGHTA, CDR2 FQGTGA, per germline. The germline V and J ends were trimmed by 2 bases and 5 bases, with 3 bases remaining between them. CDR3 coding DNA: TGTGCCAGCAGCTTAGGGACTGAAGCTTTCTTT. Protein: CASSLGTEAFF.

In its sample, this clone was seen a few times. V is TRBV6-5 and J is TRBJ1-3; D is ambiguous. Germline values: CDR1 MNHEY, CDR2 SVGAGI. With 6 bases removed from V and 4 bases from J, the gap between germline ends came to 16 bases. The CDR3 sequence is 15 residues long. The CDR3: CASSTFGDSGNTIYF. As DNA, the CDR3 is TGTGCCAGCAGCACCTTTGGAGATTCGGGAAACACCATATATTTT.

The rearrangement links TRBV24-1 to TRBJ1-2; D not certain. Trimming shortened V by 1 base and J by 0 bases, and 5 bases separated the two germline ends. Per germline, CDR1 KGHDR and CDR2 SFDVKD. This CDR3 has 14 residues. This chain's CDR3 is CATSDFAANYGYTF. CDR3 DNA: TGTGCCACCAGTGATTTTGCGGCTAACTATGGCTACACCTTC.

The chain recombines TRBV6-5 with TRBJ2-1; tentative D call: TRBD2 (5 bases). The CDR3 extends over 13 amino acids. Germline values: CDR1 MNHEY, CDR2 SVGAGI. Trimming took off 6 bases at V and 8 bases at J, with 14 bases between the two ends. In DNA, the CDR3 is TGTGCCAGCAGACCGACTATTTGGGATGAGCAGTTCTTC. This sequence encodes CASRPTIWDEQFF.